The present TCR beta chain was sequenced within a study of tumor and adjacent non-tumor tissue in lung cancer. Study-wide context: Samples averaged roughly 4.2 million productive TCRbeta reads each.

General study points: Tumor TCR diversity, when higher, was linked to shorter survival. Top 100 clones took a larger repertoire share in normal lung. TCR diversity was significantly greater in tumor than normal lung tissue.

To note about this clonotype: Its antigen is not identified. At one of its ends the junction is not consistent with the germline gene, which may arise from a read error.

No cell sorting was done before RNA was extracted from the tissue. More than 3 cm separated this lung sample from the edge of the tumor. TCRbeta libraries were built with three rounds of nested PCR, modified from ARM-PCR. TCRdb ran MiXCR on the multiplex PCR reads and lists one entry per CDR3 protein. The table records tens of thousands of distinct CDR3 sequences, 60% to 65% of them present only once. The TCR sequence derives from a woman in her 70s with non-small cell lung cancer. The sample consisted of distant non-tumor lung tissue.

The CDR3 DNA is TGCAGCGTTGAATCTGCGAACTCCTATGGCTACATCTTC. Its translation: CSVESANSYGYIF. V is TRBV29-1 and J is TRBJ1-2; D is undetermined. The CDR3 loop spans 13 amino acids. Germline CDR1 SQVTM, CDR2 ANQGSEA.